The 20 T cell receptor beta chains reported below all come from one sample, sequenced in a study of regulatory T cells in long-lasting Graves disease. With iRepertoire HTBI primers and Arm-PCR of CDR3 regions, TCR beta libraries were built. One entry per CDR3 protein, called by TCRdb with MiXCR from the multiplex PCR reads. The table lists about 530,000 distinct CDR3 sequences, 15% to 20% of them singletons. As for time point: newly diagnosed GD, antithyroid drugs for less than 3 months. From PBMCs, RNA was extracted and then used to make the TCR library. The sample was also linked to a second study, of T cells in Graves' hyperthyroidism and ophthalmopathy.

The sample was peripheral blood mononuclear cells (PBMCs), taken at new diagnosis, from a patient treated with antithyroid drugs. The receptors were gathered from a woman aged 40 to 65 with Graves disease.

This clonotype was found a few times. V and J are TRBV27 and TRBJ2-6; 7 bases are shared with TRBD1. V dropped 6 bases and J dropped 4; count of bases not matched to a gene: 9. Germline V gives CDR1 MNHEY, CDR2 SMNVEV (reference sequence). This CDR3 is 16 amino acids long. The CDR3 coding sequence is TGTGCCAGCAGACGACAGGGTAGTTCCGGGGCCAACGTCCTGACTTTC. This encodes CASRRQGSSGANVLTF.

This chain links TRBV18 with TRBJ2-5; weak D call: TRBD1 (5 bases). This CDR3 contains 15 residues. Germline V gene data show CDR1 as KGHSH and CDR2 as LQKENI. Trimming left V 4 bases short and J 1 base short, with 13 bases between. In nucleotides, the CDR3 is TGTGCCAGCTCACGTTCAAGGGGCGGCCAAGAGACCCAGTACTTC. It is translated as CASSRSRGGQETQYF.

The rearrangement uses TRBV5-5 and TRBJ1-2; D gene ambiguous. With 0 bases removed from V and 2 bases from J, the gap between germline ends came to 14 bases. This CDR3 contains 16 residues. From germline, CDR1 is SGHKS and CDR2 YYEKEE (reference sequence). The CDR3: CASSLGVGSKNYGYTF. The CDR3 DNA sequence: TGTGCCAGCAGCTTGGGAGTAGGGTCGAAGAACTATGGCTACACCTTC.

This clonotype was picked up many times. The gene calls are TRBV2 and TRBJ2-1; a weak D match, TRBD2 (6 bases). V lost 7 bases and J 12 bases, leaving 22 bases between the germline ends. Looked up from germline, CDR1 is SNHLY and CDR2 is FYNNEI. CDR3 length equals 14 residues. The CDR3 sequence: CASIIEYRDSPQFF. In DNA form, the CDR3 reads TGTGCCAGCATCATAGAATATAGGGACTCCCCGCAGTTCTTC.

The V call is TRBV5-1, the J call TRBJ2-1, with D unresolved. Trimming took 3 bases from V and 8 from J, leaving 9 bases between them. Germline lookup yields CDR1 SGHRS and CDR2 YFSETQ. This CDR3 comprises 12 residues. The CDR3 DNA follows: TGCGCCAGCAGCTCCCAATTGGATGAGCAGTTCTTC. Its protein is CASSSQLDEQFF.

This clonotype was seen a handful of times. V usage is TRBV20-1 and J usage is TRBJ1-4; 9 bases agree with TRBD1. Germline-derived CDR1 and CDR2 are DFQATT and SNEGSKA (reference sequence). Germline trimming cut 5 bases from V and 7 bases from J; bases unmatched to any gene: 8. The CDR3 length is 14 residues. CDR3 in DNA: TGCAGTGCTGCGGACAGGGGAGGGAGTGAAAAACTGTTTTTT. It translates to CSAADRGGSEKLFF.

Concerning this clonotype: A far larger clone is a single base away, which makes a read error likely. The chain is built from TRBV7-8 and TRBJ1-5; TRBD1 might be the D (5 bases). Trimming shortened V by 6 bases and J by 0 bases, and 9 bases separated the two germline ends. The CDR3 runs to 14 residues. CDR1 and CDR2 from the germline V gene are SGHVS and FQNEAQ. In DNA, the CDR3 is TGTGCCAGCAGTCCCGGGACTAGCAATCAGCCCCAGCATTTT. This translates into CASSPGTSNQPQHF.

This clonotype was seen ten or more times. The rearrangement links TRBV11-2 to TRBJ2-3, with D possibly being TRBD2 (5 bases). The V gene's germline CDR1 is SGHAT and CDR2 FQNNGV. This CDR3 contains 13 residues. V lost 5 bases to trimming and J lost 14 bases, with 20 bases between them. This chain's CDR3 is CASSESGLLIPYF. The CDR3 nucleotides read TGTGCCAGCAGCGAGTCCGGACTCCTGATTCCGTATTTT.

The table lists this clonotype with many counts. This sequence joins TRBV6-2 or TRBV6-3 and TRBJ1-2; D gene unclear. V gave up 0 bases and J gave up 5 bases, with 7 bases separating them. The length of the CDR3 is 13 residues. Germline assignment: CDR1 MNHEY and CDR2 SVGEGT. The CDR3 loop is CASSYSTEYGYTF. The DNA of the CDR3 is TGTGCCAGCAGTTACTCCACAGAGTATGGCTACACCTTC.

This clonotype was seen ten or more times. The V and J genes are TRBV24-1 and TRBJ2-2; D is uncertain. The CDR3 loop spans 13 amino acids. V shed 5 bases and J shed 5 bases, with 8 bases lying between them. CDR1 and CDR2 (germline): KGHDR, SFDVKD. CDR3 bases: TGTGCCACCAGTGGCCCATCTACCGGGGAGCTGTTTTTT. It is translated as CATSGPSTGELFF.

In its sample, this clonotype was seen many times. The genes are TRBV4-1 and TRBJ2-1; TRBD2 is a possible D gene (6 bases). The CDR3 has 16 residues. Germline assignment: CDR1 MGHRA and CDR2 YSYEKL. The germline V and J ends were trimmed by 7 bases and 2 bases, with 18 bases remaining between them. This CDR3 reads CASTPSGDGAYNEQFF. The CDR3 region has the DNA TGCGCCAGCACCCCCTCGGGGGACGGGGCCTACAATGAGCAGTTCTTC.

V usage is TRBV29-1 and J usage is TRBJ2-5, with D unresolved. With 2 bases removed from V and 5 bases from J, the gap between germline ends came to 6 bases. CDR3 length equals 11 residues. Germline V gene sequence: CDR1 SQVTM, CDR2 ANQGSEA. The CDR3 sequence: CSVEPGETQYF. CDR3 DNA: TGCAGCGTTGAACCTGGGGAGACCCAGTACTTC.

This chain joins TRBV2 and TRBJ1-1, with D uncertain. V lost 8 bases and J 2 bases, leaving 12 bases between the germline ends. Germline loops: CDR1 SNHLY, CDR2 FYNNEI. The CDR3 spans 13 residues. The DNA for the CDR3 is TGTGCCAGCCTTCTTGAGGGAAACACTGAAGCTTTCTTT. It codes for CASLLEGNTEAFF.

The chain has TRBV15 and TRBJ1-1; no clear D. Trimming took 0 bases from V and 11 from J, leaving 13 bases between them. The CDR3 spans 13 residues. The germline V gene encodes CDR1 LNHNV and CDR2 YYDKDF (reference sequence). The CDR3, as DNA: TGTGCCACCAGCAGAGATTGGACGGCCACGGCTTTCTTT. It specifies CATSRDWTATAFF. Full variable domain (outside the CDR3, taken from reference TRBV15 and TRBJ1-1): DAMVIQNPRYQVTQFGKPVTLSCSQTLNHNVMYWYQQKSSQAPKLLFHYYDKDFNNEADTPDNFQSRRPNTSFCFLDIRSPGLGDTAMYLCATSRDWTATAFFGQGTRLTVV.

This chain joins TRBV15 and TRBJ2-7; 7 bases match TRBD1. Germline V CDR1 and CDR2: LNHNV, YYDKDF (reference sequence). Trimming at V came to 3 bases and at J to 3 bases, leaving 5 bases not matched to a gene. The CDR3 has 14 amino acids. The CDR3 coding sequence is TGTGCCACCAGCAGGAACCGGGACAGCTACGAGCAGTACTTC. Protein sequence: CATSRNRDSYEQYF.

The DNA for the CDR3 is TGTGCCACCTCGGCTGGGACCTACTCGGGGCAGTTCTTC. Protein product: CATSAGTYSGQFF. V is TRBV6-2 or TRBV6-3 and J is TRBJ2-1, with D perhaps matching TRBD1 or TRBD2 (5 bases each). CDR1 is MNHEY and CDR2 is SVGEGT in the germline V gene. The CDR3 spans 13 residues. V was trimmed by 10 bases and J by 12 bases, leaving 22 bases between them.

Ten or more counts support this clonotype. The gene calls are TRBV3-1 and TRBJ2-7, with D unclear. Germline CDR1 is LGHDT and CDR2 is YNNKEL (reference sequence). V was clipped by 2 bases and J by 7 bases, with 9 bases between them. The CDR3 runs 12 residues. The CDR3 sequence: CASSQRVGEQYF. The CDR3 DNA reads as TGTGCCAGCAGCCAAAGGGTCGGAGAGCAGTACTTC.

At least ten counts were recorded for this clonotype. The CDR3 DNA reads TGTGCCAGCAGCCGCCGGGAGGGGAACACTGAAGCTTTCTTT. Protein sequence: CASSRREGNTEAFF. V and J are TRBV27 and TRBJ1-1; D unresolved. Germline values: CDR1 MNHEY, CDR2 SMNVEV (reference sequence). The ends were cut back, 6 bases at V and 1 base at J, with 12 bases in the middle. This CDR3 is 14 amino acids long.

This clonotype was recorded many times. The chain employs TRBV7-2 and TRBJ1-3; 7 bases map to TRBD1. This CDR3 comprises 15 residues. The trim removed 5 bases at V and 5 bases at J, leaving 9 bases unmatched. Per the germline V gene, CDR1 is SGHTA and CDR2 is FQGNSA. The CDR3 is CASSPRTGLRNTIYF. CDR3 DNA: TGTGCCAGCAGCCCCCGGACAGGCTTGAGAAACACCATATATTTT.

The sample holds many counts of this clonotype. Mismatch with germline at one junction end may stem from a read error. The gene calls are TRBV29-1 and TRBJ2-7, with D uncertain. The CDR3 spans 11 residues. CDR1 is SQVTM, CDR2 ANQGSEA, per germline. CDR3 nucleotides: TGCAGCGTCGAAGGCACCTACGAGCAGTACTTC. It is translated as CSVEGTYEQYF.